A single sample is the source of the 4 T cell receptor beta chains below, sequenced in a study of T cells in Graves' hyperthyroidism and ophthalmopathy. What was amplified from RNA transcripts were TCR beta CDR3 regions. A set of HTBI primers served as the primers for a first-round RT-PCR of the TCR CDR3. One entry per CDR3 protein, called by TCRdb with MiXCR from the multiplex PCR reads. The data hold 450,000 to 550,000 distinct CDR3 sequences, with approximately 25% observed a single time. The sample was blood. The receptors were sampled from a woman in her twenties or thirties with Graves' ophthalmopathy.

The chain couples TRBV19 to TRBJ2-3; 10 bases align to TRBD2. The V segment lost 8 bases and the J segment 5 bases; nucleotides outside the gene matches: 10. Germline V CDR1 and CDR2: LNHDA, SQIVND (reference sequence). This CDR3 spans 15 amino acids. The CDR3 loop is CASRLAGGPKDTQYF. The CDR3 coding sequence is TGTGCCAGTCGTTTAGCGGGGGGCCCAAAAGATACGCAGTATTTT.

The chain joins TRBV15 to TRBJ2-7, with D perhaps matching TRBD1 or TRBD2 (5 bases each). Germline V CDR1 and CDR2: LNHNV, YYDKDF (reference sequence). Trimming removed 0 bases at V and 3 bases at J, with 15 bases between. This CDR3 spans 16 amino acids. CDR3 residues: CATSREPPGTHYEQYF. The CDR3 nucleotides read TGTGCCACCAGCAGAGAACCACCCGGGACGCACTACGAGCAGTACTTC. Together with reference TRBV15 and TRBJ2-7, the CDR3 gives the full variable domain: DAMVIQNPRYQVTQFGKPVTLSCSQTLNHNVMYWYQQKSSQAPKLLFHYYDKDFNNEADTPDNFQSRRPNTSFCFLDIRSPGLGDTAMYLCATSREPPGTHYEQYFGPGTRLTVT.

This clonotype was seen once. The chain employs TRBV5-1 and TRBJ1-1, with no clear D. Trimming pared 0 bases from V and 3 bases from J, leaving 9 bases between. Germline CDR1 SGHRS, CDR2 YFSETQ. There are 14 residues in the CDR3. CDR3 region: CASSLGRGYTEAFF. The CDR3 coding sequence is TGCGCCAGCAGCTTGGGGCGAGGGTACACTGAAGCTTTCTTT.

This clonotype has at least ten counts. The chain recombines TRBV6-5 with TRBJ2-5; D is ambiguous. Per the germline V gene, CDR1 is MNHEY and CDR2 is SVGAGI. V was shortened by 2 bases and J by 5 bases, with 12 bases between the two germline ends. The CDR3 extends over 14 amino acids. The CDR3 loop reads CASSYTAQVETQYF. CDR3 DNA: TGTGCCAGCAGTTACACAGCGCAGGTGGAGACCCAGTACTTC.